A single TCR beta chain is shown here with its context. Antigen unknown. The V segment lost 6 bases and the J segment 5 bases; nucleotides outside the gene matches: 9. From germline, CDR1 is MNHNS and CDR2 SASEGT. The CDR3 is 14 residues long. The data belong to a study of OX40 agonist ivuxolimab in advanced cancers. Study summary: Three patients, one with hepatocellular carcinoma and two with cutaneous melanoma, achieved partial responses.

Assay: immunoSEQ multiplex PCR; the TCRdb copy retains only in-frame clones and omits some. The sample has 150,000 to 190,000 clones; 85% to 95% are singletons. Study results and limitations: Part of the nonresponder group also had normalized T-cell clonal expansion that was low. With doses of 0.1 to 3.0 mg/kg, CD4+ and CD8+ blood T cells had undergone clonal expansion by week 6.

The rearrangement joins TRBV6-1 to TRBJ1-1; the match to TRBD1 covers 7 bases. The receptor was derived from an adult with an advanced solid tumor such as melanoma, head and neck, liver or kidney cancer. The source was CD4+ or CD8+ T cells sorted from blood, collected in a trial of the OX40 agonist ivuxolimab. The DNA for the CDR3 is TGTGCCAGCAGAATGGACAGGAGACCTACTGAAGCTTTCTTT. Translating it yields CASRMDRRPTEAFF.